This T cell receptor (beta chain) was observed in a study of shared clonotypes between healthy human individuals. Study-level points and caveats: Among the subsets, naive ones generally showed larger estimated richness than memory ones.

Naive CD8 cells, CD45RO-negative and positively selected for CCR7, excluded terminally differentiated effector memory CD45RA+ cells. With V trimmed by 4 bases and J by 7 bases, 10 bases remained unmatched. The CDR3 totals 16 residues. CDR1 and CDR2 from the germline V gene are SGHRS and YFSETQ. DNA at around 210 ng, around 30,000 T cell genomes, went into sorted-subset replicate PCRs. The assay was immunoSEQ multiplex PCR, and TCRdb's table has in-frame clones only and misses some. Of roughly 550,000 clones listed, about 95% are singletons. As concerns this clone: Its antigen is still unknown.

This sequence originates from a woman under 40 in good health. J is TRBJ2-2 and V is TRBV5-1, with TRBD2 identical over 10 bases. The sequenced sample consisted of naive CD8+ T cells sorted from blood. As DNA, the CDR3 is TGCGCCAGCAGCCAGCCCAGCGGGAGGGCCGACGGGGAGCTGTTTTTT. It specifies CASSQPSGRADGELFF.